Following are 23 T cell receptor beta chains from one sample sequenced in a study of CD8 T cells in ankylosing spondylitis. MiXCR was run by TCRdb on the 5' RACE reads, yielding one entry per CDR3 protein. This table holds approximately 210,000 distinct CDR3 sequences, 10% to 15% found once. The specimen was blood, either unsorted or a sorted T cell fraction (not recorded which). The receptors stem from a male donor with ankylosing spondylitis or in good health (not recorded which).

The DNA of the CDR3 is TGCGCCAGCAGCCAAGGGTCTGGCACTGAAGCTTTCTTT. Its translation: CASSQGSGTEAFF. The genes are TRBV4-1 and TRBJ1-1, with D hard to call. Trimming stripped 1 base from V and 4 bases from J, with 7 bases between. Germline-derived CDR1 and CDR2 are MGHRA and YSYEKL. This CDR3 is built from 13 residues.

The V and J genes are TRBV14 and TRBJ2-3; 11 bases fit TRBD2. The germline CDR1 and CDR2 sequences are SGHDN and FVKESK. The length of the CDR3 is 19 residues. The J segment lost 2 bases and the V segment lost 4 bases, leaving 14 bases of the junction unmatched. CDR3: CASSPLGVLAGGPTDTQYF. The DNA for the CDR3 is TGTGCCAGCAGCCCCCTCGGTGTTCTAGCGGGAGGACCCACAGATACGCAGTATTTT.

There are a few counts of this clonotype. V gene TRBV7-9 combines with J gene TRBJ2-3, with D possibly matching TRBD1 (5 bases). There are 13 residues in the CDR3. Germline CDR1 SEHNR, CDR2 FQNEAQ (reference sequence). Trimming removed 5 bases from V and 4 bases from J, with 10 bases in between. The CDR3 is CASSRTRADTQYF. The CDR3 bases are TGTGCCAGCAGCCGAACCAGGGCAGATACGCAGTATTTT.

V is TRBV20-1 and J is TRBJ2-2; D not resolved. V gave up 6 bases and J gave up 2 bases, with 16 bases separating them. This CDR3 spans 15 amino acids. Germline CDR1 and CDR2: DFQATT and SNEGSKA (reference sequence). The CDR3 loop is CSADPLSLNTGELFF. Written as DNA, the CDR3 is TGCAGTGCCGACCCCCTAAGTTTAAACACCGGGGAGCTGTTTTTT.

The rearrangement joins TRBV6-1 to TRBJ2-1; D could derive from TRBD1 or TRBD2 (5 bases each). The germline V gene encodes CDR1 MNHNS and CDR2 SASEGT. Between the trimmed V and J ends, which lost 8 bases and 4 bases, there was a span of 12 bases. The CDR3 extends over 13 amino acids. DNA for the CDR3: TGTGCCAGCGGGACGGACGGTTACAATGAGCAGTTCTTC. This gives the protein CASGTDGYNEQFF.

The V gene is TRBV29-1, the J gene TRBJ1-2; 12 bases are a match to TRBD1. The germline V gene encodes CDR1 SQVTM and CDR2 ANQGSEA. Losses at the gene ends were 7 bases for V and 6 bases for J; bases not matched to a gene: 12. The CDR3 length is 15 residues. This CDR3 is CSDTGTGGVKDGYTF. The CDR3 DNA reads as TGCAGCGATACCGGGACAGGGGGCGTGAAAGATGGCTACACCTTC.

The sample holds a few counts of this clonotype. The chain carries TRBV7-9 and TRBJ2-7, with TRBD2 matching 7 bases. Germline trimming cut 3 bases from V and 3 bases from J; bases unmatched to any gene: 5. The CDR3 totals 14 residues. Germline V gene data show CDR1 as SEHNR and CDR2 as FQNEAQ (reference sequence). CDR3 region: CASSLGTTLYEQYF. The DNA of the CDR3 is TGTGCCAGCAGCTTGGGGACTACTCTCTACGAGCAGTACTTC.

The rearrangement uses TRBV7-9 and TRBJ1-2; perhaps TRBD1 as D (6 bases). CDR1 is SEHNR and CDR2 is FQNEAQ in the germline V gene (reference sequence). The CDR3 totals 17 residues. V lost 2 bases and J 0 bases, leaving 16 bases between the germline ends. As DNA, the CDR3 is TGTGCCAGCAGCTTAACGGACAGCGTTCAAGCTAACTATGGCTACACCTTC. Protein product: CASSLTDSVQANYGYTF.

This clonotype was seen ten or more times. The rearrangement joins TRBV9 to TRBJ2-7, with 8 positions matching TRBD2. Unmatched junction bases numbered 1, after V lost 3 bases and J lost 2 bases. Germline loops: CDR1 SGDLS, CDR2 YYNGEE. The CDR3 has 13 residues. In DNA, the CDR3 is TGTGCCAGCAGCGGACTAGCGCCCTACGAGCAGTACTTC. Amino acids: CASSGLAPYEQYF.

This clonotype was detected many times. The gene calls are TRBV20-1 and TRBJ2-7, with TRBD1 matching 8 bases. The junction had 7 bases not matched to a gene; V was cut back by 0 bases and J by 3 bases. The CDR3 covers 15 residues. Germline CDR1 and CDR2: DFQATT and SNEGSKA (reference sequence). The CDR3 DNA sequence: TGCAGTGCTAGAGATCCGACAGGGGCGGTCTACGAGCAGTACTTC. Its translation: CSARDPTGAVYEQYF.

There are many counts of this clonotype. The CDR3 region has the DNA TGCGCCAGCAGTATCGGGACGGACGCTCAGCCCCAGCATTTT. This codes for CASSIGTDAQPQHF. The V and J genes are TRBV5-1 and TRBJ1-5, with D perhaps TRBD1 (5 bases). The CDR3 length is 14 residues. CDR1 is SGHRS, CDR2 YFSETQ, per germline. The V end lost 5 bases, the J end lost 6 bases, and 15 bases lay between the germline ends. The full variable domain, its missing parts supplied by reference TRBV5-1 and TRBJ1-5, is KAGVTQTPRYLIKTRGQQVTLSCSPISGHRSVSWYQQTPGQGLQFLFEYFSETQRNKGNFPGRFSGRQFSNSRSEMNVSTLELGDSALYLCASSIGTDAQPQHFGDGTRLSIL.

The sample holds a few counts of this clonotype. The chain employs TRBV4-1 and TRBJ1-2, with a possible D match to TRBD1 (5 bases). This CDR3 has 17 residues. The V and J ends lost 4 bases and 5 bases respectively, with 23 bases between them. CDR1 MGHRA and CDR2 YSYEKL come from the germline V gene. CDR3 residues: CASSLDPLTETSYGYTF. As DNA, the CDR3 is TGCGCCAGCAGCCTCGATCCCCTGACAGAGACATCTTATGGCTACACCTTC.

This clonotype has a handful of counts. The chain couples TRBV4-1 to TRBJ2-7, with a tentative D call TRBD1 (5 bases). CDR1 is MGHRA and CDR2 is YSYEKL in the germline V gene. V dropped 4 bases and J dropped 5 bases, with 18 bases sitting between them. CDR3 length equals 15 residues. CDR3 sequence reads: CASSLERGMFDEQYF. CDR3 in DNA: TGCGCCAGCAGCCTCGAAAGGGGTATGTTCGACGAGCAGTACTTC.

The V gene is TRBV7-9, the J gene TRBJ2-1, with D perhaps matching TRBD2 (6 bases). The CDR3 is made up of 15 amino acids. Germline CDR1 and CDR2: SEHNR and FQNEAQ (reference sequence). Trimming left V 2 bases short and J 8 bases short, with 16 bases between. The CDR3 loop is CASSLLTRVGDEQFF. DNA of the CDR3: TGTGCCAGCAGCTTACTGACTAGGGTCGGCGATGAGCAGTTCTTC. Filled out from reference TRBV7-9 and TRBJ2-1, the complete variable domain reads DTGVSQNPRHKITKRGQNVTFRCDPISEHNRLYWYRQTLGQGPEFLTYFQNEAQLEKSRLLSDRFSAERPKGSFSTLEIQRTEQGDSAMYLCASSLLTRVGDEQFFGPGTRLTVL.

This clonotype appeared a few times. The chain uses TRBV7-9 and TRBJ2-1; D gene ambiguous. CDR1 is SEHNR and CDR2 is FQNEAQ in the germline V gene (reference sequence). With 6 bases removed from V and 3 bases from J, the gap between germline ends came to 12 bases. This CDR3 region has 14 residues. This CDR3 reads CASRAISGYNEQFF. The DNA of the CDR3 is TGTGCCAGCAGGGCTATCTCGGGCTACAATGAGCAGTTCTTC. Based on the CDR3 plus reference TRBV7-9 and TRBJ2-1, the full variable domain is DTGVSQNPRHKITKRGQNVTFRCDPISEHNRLYWYRQTLGQGPEFLTYFQNEAQLEKSRLLSDRFSAERPKGSFSTLEIQRTEQGDSAMYLCASRAISGYNEQFFGPGTRLTVL.

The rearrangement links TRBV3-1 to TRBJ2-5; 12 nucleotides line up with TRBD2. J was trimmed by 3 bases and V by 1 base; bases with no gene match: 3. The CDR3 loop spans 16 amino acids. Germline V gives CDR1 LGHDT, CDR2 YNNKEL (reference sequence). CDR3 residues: CASSQGTSGTEETQYF. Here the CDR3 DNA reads TGTGCCAGCAGCCAAGGGACTAGCGGGACTGAAGAGACCCAGTACTTC.

The CDR3 DNA reads TGTGCCAGCAGCCAACCGGGACAGGTGTCCCCTAGCAATCAGCCCCAGCATTTT. It translates to CASSQPGQVSPSNQPQHF. The rearrangement uses TRBV14 and TRBJ1-5; 8 positions match TRBD1. CDR1 and CDR2 from the germline V gene are SGHDN and FVKESK. J lost 0 bases, V lost 2 bases, and 9 bases had no gene match. The CDR3 is made up of 18 amino acids. Complete variable domain (other parts from reference TRBV14 and TRBJ1-5): EAGVTQFPSHSVIEKGQTVTLRCDPISGHDNLYWYRRVMGKEIKFLLHFVKESKQDESGMPNNRFLAERTGGTYSTLKVQPAELEDSGVYFCASSQPGQVSPSNQPQHFGDGTRLSIL.

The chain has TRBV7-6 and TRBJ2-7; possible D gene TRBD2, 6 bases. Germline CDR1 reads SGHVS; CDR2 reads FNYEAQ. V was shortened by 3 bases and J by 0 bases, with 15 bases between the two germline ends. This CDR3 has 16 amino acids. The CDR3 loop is CASSFRGQGGSYEQYF. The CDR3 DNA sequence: TGTGCCAGCAGCTTTCGTGGGCAGGGAGGCTCCTACGAGCAGTACTTC. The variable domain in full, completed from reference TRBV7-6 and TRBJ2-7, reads GAGVSQSPRYKVTKRGQDVALRCDPISGHVSLYWYRQALGQGPEFLTYFNYEAQQDKSGLPNDRFSAERPEGSISTLTIQRTEQRDSAMYRCASSFRGQGGSYEQYFGPGTRLTVT.

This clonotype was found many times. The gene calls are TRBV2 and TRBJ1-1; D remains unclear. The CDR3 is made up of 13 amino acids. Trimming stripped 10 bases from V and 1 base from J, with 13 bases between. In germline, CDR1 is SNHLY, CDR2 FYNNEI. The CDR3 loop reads CAIEEQANTEAFF. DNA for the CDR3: TGTGCCATAGAGGAGCAGGCGAACACTGAAGCTTTCTTT. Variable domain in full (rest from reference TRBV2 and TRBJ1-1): EPEVTQTPSHQVTQMGQEVILRCVPISNHLYFYWYRQILGQKVEFLVSFYNNEISEKSEIFDDQFSVERPDGSNFTLKIRSTKLEDSAMYFCAIEEQANTEAFFGQGTRLTVV.

This chain's CDR3 is CAWSVLGRTDTQYF. The CDR3 DNA reads as TGTGCCTGGAGTGTACTGGGACGGACAGATACGCAGTATTTT. V and J are TRBV30 and TRBJ2-3; D might be TRBD1 or TRBD2, each matching 5 bases. Trimming took off 0 bases at V and 3 bases at J, with 10 bases between the two ends. This CDR3 spans 14 amino acids. In germline, CDR1 is GTSNPN, CDR2 SVGIG (reference sequence).

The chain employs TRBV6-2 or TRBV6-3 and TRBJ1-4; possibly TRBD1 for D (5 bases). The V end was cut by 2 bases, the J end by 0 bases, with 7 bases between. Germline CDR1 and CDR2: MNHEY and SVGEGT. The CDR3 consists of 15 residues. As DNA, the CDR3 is TGTGCCAGCAGTTACCTGACAGCAACTAATGAAAAACTGTTTTTT. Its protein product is CASSYLTATNEKLFF.

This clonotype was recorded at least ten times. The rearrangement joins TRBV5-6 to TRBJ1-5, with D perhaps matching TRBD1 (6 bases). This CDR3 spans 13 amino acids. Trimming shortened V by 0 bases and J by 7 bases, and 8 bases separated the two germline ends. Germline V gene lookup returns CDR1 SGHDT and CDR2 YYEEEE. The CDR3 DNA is TGTGCCAGCAGCTTGGGCAGGGGACAGCCCCAGCATTTT. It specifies CASSLGRGQPQHF.

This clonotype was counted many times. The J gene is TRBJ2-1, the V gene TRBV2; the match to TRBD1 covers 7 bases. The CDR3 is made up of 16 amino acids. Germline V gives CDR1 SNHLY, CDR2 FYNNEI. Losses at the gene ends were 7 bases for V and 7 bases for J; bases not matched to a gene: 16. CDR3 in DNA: TGTGCCAGCACTTCCTCTACGGGACAGTCTGGGAATGAGCAGTTCTTC. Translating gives CASTSSTGQSGNEQFF.